The 10 T cell receptor beta chains reported below all come from one sample, sequenced in a study of OX40 agonist ivuxolimab in advanced cancers. Profiling relied on immunoSEQ multiplex PCR, and the TCRdb table lists in-frame clones only, not all of them. The profile shows roughly 98,000 clones, about 80% of them singletons. The specimen comprised CD4+ or CD8+ T cells sorted from blood, sampled in a trial of the OX40 agonist ivuxolimab. The receptors were gathered from an adult with an advanced solid tumor such as melanoma, head and neck, liver or kidney cancer.

This rearrangement joins TRBV25-1 to TRBJ1-1; TRBD1 is a possible D gene (5 bases). The CDR3 contains 13 residues. V gave up 7 bases and J gave up 5 bases, with 14 bases separating them. Germline CDR1 is MGHDK and CDR2 is SYGVNS. The CDR3 DNA follows: TGTGCCAGCACCCGACAGTTTTCAACTGAAGCTTTCTTT. Amino acids: CASTRQFSTEAFF.

The chain combines TRBV5-1 with TRBJ1-1, with TRBD1 matching 7 bases. The CDR3 spans 14 residues. Trimming removed 0 bases from V and 5 bases from J; junction bases left unmatched: 4. Germline V gene data show CDR1 as SGHRS and CDR2 as YFSETQ. DNA of the CDR3: TGCGCCAGCAGCTTGGGAGCGACAGGGACTGAAGCTTTCTTT. Amino acid sequence: CASSLGATGTEAFF.

V and J are TRBV28 and TRBJ2-1; D uncertain. The CDR3 loop spans 12 amino acids. The germline CDR1 and CDR2 sequences are MDHEN and SYDVKM. The V gene lost 3 bases and the J gene lost 8 bases, with 8 bases spanning the gap. The CDR3 is CASSFLEDEQFF. The CDR3 nucleotides read TGTGCCAGCAGTTTCCTTGAAGATGAGCAGTTCTTC.

The chain combines TRBV14 with TRBJ2-3, with 10 positions matching TRBD2. From germline, CDR1 is SGHDN and CDR2 FVKESK. Unmatched junction bases numbered 1, after V lost 0 bases and J lost 1 base. The CDR3 is 16 amino acids. CDR3 residues: CASSQDLAGGTDTQYF. The CDR3 DNA sequence: TGTGCCAGCAGCCAAGATCTAGCGGGGGGCACAGATACGCAGTATTTT.

This clone was observed a handful of times. The chain recombines TRBV28 with TRBJ2-4; no reliable D call. Germline V CDR1 and CDR2: MDHEN, SYDVKM. The V end lost 11 bases, the J end lost 2 bases, and 13 bases lay between the germline ends. The CDR3 consists of 13 residues. Here the CDR3 reads CASTGQSKNIQYF. DNA of the CDR3: TGTGCCTCGACCGGGCAGTCCAAAAACATTCAGTACTTC.

The chain combines TRBV11-2 with TRBJ1-4; D is perhaps TRBD1 (5 bases). This CDR3 is 14 amino acids long. Germline CDR1 is SGHAT and CDR2 is FQNNGV. V was clipped by 3 bases and J by 7 bases, with 12 bases between them. This chain's CDR3 is CASSLPGRSEKLFF. The CDR3 nucleotides read TGTGCCAGCAGCTTGCCAGGGAGGAGTGAAAAACTGTTTTTT. Variable domain in full (rest from reference TRBV11-2 and TRBJ1-4): EAGVAQSPRYKIIEKRQSVAFWCNPISGHATLYWYQQILGQGPKLLIQFQNNGVVDDSQLPKDRFSAERLKGVDSTLKIQPAKLEDSAVYLCASSLPGRSEKLFFGSGTQLSVL.

The chain has TRBV9 and TRBJ2-3, with 7 bases matching TRBD2. The CDR3 is 14 residues long. Germline values: CDR1 SGDLS, CDR2 YYNGEE. Losses at the gene ends were 4 bases for V and 4 bases for J; bases not matched to a gene: 6. This CDR3 reads CASSTGGTADTQYF. CDR3 coding DNA: TGTGCCAGCAGCACCGGGGGGACGGCAGATACGCAGTATTTT. Looking up the rest from reference TRBV9 and TRBJ2-3 gives the full variable domain: DSGVTQTPKHLITATGQRVTLRCSPRSGDLSVYWYQQSLDQGLQFLIQYYNGEERAKGNILERFSAQQFPDLHSELNLSSLELGDSALYFCASSTGGTADTQYFGPGTRLTVL.

This clone was detected a few times. The rearrangement links TRBV19 to TRBJ2-3; TRBD2 matches at 12 bases. The CDR3 has 19 amino acids. CDR1 and CDR2 (germline): LNHDA, SQIVND (reference sequence). V shed 2 bases and J 0 bases; nucleotides not matched to a gene: 9. The CDR3 nucleotides are TGTGCCAGTAGTATACGACTAGCGGGAGTTCCCGGTAGCACAGATACGCAGTATTTT. Protein: CASSIRLAGVPGSTDTQYF.

The chain is built from TRBV19 and TRBJ2-1; 8 bases align to TRBD2. Germline lookup yields CDR1 LNHDA and CDR2 SQIVND (reference sequence). With V trimmed by 5 bases and J by 4 bases, 7 bases remained unmatched. There are 15 residues in the CDR3. The CDR3 DNA is TGTGCCAGTAGTTTCGGGACTAGTCCTTACAATGAGCAGTTCTTC. Translating it yields CASSFGTSPYNEQFF.

This sequence joins TRBV19 and TRBJ2-1; 8 bases are a match to TRBD1. J lost 9 bases, V lost 2 bases, and 9 bases had no gene match. The CDR3 spans 15 residues. Germline CDR1 is LNHDA and CDR2 is SQIVND (reference sequence). The CDR3 DNA reads TGTGCCAGTAGTATAACCCCCTGGACAGGGACTGAGCAGTTCTTC. Its protein product is CASSITPWTGTEQFF.